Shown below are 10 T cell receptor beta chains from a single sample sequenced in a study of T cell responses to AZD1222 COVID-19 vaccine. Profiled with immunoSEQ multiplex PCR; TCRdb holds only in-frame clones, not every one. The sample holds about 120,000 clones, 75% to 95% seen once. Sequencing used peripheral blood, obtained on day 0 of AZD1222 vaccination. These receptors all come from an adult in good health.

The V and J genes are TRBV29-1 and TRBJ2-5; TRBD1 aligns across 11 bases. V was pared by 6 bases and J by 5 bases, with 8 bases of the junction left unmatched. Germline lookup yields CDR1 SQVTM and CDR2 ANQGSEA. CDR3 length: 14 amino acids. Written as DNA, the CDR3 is TGCAGCGTGGGCGGGACAGGGGGAGTGGAGACCCAGTACTTC. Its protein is CSVGGTGGVETQYF. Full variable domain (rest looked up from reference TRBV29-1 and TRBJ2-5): SAVISQKPSRDICQRGTSLTIQCQVDSQVTMMFWYRQQPGQSLTLIATANQGSEATYESGFVIDKFPISRPNLTFSTLTVSNMSPEDSSIYLCSVGGTGGVETQYFGPGTRLLVL.

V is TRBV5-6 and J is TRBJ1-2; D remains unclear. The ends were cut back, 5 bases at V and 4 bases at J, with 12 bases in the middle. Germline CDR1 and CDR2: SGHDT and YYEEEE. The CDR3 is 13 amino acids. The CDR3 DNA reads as TGTGCCAGCAGAGAAGGCTACCTCTATGGCTACACCTTC. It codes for CASREGYLYGYTF.

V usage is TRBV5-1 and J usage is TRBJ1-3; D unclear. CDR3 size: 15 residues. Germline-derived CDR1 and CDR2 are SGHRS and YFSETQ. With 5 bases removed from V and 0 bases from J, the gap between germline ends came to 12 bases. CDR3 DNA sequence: TGCGCCAGCAGACCTGACACCGCCTCTGGAAACACCATATATTTT. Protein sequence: CASRPDTASGNTIYF.

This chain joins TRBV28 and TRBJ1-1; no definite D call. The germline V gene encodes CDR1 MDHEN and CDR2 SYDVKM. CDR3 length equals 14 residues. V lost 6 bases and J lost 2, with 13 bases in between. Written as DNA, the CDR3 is TGTGCCAGCAGCCAAACACTGGGAAACACTGAAGCTTTCTTT. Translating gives CASSQTLGNTEAFF.

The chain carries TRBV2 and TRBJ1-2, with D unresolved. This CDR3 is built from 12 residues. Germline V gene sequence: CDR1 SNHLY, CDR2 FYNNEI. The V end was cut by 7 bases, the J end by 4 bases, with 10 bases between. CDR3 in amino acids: CASNYGTYGYTF. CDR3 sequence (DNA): TGTGCCAGCAATTACGGAACCTATGGCTACACCTTC.

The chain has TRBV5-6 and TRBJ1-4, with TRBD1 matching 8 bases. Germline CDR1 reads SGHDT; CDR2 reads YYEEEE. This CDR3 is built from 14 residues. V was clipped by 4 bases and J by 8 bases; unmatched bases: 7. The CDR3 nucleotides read TGTGCCAGCAGCCCCACAGGGGGTGGCGAAAAACTGTTTTTT. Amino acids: CASSPTGGGEKLFF.

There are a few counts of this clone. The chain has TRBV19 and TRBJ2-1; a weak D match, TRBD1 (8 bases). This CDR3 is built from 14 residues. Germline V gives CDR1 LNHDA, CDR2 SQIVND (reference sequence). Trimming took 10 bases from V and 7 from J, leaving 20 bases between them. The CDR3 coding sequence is TGTGCCACCTCAGGGGGCGGGAGTGCAAATGAGCAGTTCTTC. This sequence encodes CATSGGGSANEQFF.

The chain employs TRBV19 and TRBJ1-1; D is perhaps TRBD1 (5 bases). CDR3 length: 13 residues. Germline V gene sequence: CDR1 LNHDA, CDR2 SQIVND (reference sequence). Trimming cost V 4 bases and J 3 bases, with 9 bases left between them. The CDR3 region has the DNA TGTGCCAGTAGTACAGGGCAAGACACTGAAGCTTTCTTT. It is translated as CASSTGQDTEAFF.

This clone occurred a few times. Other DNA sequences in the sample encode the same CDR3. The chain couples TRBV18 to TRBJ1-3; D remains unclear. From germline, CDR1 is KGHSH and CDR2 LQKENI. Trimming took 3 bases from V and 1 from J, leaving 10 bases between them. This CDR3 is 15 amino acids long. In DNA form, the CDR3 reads TGTGCCAGCTCACCCGATCCCTCTTCTGGAAACACCATATATTTT. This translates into CASSPDPSSGNTIYF.

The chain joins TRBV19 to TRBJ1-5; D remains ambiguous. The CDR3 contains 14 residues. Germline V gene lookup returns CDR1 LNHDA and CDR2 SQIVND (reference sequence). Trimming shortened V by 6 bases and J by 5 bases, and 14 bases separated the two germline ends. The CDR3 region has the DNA TGTGCCAGTAGGGCCCCCAGGCTACATCAGCCCCAGCATTTT. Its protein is CASRAPRLHQPQHF.